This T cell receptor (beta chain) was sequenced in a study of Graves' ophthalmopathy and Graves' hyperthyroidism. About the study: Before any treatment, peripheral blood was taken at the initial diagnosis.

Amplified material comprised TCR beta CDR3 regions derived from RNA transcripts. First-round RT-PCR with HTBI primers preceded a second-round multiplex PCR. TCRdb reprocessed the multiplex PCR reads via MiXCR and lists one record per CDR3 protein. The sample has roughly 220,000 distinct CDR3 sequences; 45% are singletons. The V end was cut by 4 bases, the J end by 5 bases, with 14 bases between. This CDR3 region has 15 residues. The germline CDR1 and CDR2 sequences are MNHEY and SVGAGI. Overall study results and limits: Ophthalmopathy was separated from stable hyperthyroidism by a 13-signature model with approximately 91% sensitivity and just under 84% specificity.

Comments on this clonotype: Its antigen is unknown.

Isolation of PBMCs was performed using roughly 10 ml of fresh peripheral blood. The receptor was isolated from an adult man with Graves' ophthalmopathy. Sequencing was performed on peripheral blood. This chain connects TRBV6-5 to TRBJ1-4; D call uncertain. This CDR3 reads CASSSLQTYNEKLFF. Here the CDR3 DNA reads TGTGCCAGCAGTTCCCTACAGACCTACAATGAAAAACTGTTTTTT.